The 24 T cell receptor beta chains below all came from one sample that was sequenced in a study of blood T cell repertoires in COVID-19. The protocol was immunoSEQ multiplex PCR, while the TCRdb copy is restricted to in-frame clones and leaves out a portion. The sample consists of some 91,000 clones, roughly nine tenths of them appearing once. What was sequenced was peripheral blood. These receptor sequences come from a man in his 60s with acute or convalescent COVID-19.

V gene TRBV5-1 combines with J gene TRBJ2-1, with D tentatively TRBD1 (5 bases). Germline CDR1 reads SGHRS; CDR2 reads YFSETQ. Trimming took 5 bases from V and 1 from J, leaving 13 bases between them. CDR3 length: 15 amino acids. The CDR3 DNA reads TGCGCCAGCAGGTCTACAGGAAGATCCTACAATGAGCAGTTCTTC. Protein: CASRSTGRSYNEQFF. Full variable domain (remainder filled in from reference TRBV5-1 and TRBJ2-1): KAGVTQTPRYLIKTRGQQVTLSCSPISGHRSVSWYQQTPGQGLQFLFEYFSETQRNKGNFPGRFSGRQFSNSRSEMNVSTLELGDSALYLCASRSTGRSYNEQFFGPGTRLTVL.

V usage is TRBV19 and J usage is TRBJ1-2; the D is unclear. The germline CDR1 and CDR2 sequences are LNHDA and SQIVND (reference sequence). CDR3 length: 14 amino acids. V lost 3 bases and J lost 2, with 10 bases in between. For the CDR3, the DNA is TGTGCCAGTAGTATCCAGGATGCCAACTATGGCTACACCTTC. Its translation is CASSIQDANYGYTF.

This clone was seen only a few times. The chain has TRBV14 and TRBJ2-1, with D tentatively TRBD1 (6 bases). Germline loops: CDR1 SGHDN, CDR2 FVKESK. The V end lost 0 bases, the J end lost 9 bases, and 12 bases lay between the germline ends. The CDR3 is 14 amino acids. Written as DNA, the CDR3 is TGTGCCAGCAGCCAAGAATGGGGGCTCGGTGAGCAGTTCTTC. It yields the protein CASSQEWGLGEQFF.

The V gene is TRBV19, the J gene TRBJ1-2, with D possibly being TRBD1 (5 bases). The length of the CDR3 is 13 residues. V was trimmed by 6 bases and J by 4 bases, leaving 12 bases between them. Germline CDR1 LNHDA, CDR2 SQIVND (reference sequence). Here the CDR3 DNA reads TGTGCCAGTAGCAAGGAGGGGAGCTATGGCTACACCTTC. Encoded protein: CASSKEGSYGYTF.

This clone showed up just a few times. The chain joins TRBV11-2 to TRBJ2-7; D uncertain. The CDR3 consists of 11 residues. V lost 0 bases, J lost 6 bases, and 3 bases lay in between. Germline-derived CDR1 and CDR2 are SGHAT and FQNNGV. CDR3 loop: CASSLEAEQYV. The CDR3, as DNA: TGTGCCAGCAGCTTAGAGGCCGAGCAGTACGTC.

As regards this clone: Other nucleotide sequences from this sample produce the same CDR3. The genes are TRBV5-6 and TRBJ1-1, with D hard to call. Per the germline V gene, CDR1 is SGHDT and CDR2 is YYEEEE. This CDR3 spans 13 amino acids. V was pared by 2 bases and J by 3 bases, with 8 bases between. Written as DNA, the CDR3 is TGTGCCAGCAGCTTTAGAGAGGACACTGAAGCTTTCTTT. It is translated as CASSFREDTEAFF. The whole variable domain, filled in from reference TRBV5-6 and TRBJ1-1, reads DAGVTQSPTHLIKTRGQQVTLRCSPKSGHDTVSWYQQALGQGPQFIFQYYEEEERQRGNFPDRFSGHQFPNYSSELNVNALLLGDSALYLCASSFREDTEAFFGQGTRLTVV.

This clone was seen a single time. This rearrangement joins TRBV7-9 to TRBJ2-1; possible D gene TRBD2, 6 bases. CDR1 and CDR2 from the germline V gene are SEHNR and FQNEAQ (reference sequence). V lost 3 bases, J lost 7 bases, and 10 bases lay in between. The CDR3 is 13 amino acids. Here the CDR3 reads CASSFGGNNEQFF. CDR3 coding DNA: TGTGCCAGCAGCTTCGGGGGTAATAATGAGCAGTTCTTC.

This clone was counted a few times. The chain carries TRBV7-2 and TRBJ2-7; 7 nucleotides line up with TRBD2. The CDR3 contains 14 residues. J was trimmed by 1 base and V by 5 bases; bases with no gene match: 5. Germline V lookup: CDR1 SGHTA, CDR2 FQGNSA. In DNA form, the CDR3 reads TGTGCCAGCAGCCCGGGACTATTTTCCTACGAGCAGTACGTC. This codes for CASSPGLFSYEQYV.

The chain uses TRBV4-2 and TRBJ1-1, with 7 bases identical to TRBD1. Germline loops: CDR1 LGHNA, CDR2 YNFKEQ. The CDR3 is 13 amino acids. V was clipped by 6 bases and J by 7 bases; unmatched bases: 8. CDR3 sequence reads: CASSLGGAGEAFF. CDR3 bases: TGTGCCAGCAGTTTAGGGGGCGCGGGTGAAGCTTTCTTT.

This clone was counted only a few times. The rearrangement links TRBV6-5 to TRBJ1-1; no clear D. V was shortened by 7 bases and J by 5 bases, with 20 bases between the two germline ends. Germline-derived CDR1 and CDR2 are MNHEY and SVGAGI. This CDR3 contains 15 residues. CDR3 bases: TGTGCCAGCACCCTGAAATGGGGTGGAGGGACTGAAGCTTTCTTT. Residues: CASTLKWGGGTEAFF.

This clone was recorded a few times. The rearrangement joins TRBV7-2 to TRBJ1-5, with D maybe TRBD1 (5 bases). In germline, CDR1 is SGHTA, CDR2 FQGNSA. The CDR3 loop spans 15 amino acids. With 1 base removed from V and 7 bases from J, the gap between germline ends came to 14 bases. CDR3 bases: TGTGCCAGCAGCTTAGGGGTGGGGCAGGGACAGCCCCAGCATTTT. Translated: CASSLGVGQGQPQHF.

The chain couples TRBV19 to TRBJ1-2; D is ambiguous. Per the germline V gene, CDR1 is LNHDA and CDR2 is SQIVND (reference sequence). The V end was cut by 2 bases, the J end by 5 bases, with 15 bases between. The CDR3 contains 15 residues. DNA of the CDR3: TGTGCCAGTAGTATAAGGTTCGGGGAGGAATATGGCTACACCTTC. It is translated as CASSIRFGEEYGYTF. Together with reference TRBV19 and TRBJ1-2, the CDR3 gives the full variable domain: DGGITQSPKYLFRKEGQNVTLSCEQNLNHDAMYWYRQDPGQGLRLIYYSQIVNDFQKGDIAEGYSVSREKKESFPLTVTSAQKNPTAFYLCASSIRFGEEYGYTFGSGTRLTVV.

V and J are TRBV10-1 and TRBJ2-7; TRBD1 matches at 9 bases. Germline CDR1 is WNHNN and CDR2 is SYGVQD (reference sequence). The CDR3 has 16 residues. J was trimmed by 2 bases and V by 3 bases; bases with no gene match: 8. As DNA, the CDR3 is TGCGCCAGCAGTGACCCCCGCCGGGACAGGGCCTACGAGCAGTACTTC. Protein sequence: CASSDPRRDRAYEQYF.

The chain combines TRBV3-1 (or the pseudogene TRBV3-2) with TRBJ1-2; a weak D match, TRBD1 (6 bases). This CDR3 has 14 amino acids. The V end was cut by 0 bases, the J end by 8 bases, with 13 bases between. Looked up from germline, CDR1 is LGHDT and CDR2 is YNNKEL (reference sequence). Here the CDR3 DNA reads TGTGCCAGCAGCCAAGATCACAGGGTAGGGGGCTACACCTTC. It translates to CASSQDHRVGGYTF.

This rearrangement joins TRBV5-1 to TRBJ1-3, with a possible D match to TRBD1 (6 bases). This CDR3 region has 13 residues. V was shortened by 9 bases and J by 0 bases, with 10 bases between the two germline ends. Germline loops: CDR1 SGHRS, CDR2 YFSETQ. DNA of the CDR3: TGCGCCACCAGGGACACCTCTGGAAACACCATATATTTT. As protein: CATRDTSGNTIYF.

CDR3 residues: CASSPGPNTEAFF. Written as DNA, the CDR3 is TGTGCCAGCTCACCGGGCCCGAACACTGAAGCTTTCTTT. J is TRBJ1-1 and V is TRBV18, with no clear D. The CDR3 length is 13 residues. The germline V gene encodes CDR1 KGHSH and CDR2 LQKENI. V lost 3 bases and J lost 1, with 6 bases in between.

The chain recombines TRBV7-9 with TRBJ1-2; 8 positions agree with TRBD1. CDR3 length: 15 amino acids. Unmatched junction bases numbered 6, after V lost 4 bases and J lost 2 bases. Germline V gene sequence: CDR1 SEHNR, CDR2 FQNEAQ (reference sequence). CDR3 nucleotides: TGTGCCAGCAGCTGGACAGGGAGGGAAAACTATGGCTACACCTTC. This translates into CASSWTGRENYGYTF.

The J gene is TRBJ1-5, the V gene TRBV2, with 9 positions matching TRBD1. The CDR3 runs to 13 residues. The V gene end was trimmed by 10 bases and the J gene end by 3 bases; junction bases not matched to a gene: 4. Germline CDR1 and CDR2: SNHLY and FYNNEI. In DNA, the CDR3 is TGTGCCACCGGGACAGGGCCCAATCAGCCCCAGCATTTT. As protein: CATGTGPNQPQHF.

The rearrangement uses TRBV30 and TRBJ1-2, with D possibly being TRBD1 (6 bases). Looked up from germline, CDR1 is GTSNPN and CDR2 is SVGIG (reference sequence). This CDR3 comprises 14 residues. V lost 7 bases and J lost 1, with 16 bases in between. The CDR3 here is CAFRPGAVNYGYTF. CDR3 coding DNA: TGTGCCTTCCGGCCAGGGGCCGTTAACTATGGCTACACCTTC.

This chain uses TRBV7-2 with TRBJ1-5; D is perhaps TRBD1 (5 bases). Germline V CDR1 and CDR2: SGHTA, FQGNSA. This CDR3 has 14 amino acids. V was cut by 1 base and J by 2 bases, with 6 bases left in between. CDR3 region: CASSLETGNQPQHF. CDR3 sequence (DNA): TGTGCCAGCAGCTTAGAGACAGGCAATCAGCCCCAGCATTTT.

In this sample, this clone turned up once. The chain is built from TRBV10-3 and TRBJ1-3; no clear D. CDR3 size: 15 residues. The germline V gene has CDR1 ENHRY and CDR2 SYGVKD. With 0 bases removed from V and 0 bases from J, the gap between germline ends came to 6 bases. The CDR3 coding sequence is TGTGCCATCAGTGAGTCGGAGGGCTCTGGAAACACCATATATTTT. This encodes CAISESEGSGNTIYF.

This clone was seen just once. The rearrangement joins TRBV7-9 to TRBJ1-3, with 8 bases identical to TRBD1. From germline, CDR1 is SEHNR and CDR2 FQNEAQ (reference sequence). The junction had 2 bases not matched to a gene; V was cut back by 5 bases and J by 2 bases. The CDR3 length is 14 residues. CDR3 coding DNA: TGTGCCAGCAGCACAGGGGGGGCTGGAAACACCATATATTTT. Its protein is CASSTGGAGNTIYF.

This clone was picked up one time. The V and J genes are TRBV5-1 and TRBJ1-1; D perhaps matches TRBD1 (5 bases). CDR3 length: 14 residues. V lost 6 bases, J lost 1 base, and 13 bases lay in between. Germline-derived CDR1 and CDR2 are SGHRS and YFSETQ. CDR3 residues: CASKKGEGNTEAFF. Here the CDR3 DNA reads TGCGCCAGCAAGAAAGGGGAGGGGAACACTGAAGCTTTCTTT.

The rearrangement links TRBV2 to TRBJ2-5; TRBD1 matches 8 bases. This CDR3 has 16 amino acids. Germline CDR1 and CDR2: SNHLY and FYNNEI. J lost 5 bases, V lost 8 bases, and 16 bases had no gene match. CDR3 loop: CASLFRQGALGETQYF. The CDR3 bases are TGTGCCAGCCTCTTTAGGCAGGGGGCTCTAGGGGAGACCCAGTACTTC.